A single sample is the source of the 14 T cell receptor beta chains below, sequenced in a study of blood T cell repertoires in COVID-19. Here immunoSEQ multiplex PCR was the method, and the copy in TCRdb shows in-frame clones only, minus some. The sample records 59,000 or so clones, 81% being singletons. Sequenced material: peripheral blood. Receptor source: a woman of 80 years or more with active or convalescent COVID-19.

In nucleotides, the CDR3 is TGTGCCAGCAGCTACGGGGGGGCCATCAATGAGCAGTTCTTC. Protein sequence: CASSYGGAINEQFF. The rearrangement joins TRBV5-6 to TRBJ2-1; 8 bases are shared with TRBD2. Unmatched junction bases numbered 5, after V lost 3 bases and J lost 6 bases. The CDR3 sequence is 14 residues long. Germline lookup yields CDR1 SGHDT and CDR2 YYEEEE.

The CDR3, as DNA: TGCGCCAGCAGCCAAGTAAAGCGGGGGAGAGCAGATACGCAGTATTTT. Its translation is CASSQVKRGRADTQYF. The chain uses TRBV4-3 and TRBJ2-3; 8 nucleotides agree with TRBD2. The V and J ends lost 1 base and 4 bases, in that order; junction bases with no gene match: 7. This CDR3 is built from 16 residues. Germline CDR1 LGHNA, CDR2 YSLEER.

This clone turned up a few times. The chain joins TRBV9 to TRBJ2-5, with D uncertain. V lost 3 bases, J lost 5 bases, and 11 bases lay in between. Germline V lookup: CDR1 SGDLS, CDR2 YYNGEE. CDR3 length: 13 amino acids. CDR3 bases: TGTGCCAGCAGCGCCTCCGCTCAGGAGACCCAGTACTTC. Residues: CASSASAQETQYF.

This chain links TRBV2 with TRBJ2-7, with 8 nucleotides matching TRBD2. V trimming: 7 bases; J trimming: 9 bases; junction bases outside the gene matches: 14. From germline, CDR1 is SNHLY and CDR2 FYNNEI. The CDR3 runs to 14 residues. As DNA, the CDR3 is TGTGCCAGCAACAAGGCGGGGGGCCAGTTTTGGCAGTACTTC. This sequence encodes CASNKAGGQFWQYF.

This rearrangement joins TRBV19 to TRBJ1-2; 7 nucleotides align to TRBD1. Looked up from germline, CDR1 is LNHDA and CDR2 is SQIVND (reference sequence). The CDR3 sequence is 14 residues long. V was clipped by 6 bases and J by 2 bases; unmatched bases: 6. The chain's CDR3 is CASSNPGQNYGYTF. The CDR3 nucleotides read TGTGCCAGTAGCAATCCGGGACAGAACTATGGCTACACCTTC.

CDR3 nucleotides: TGCGCCAGCAGCCAAGCCCAGCCTAACAGGGTTTATGGCTACACCTTC. Amino acid sequence: CASSQAQPNRVYGYTF. The chain has TRBV4-1 and TRBJ1-2, with a tentative D call TRBD1 (6 bases). CDR1 and CDR2 (germline): MGHRA, YSYEKL. The length of the CDR3 is 16 residues. The germline V and J ends were trimmed by 1 base and 5 bases, with 17 bases remaining between them.

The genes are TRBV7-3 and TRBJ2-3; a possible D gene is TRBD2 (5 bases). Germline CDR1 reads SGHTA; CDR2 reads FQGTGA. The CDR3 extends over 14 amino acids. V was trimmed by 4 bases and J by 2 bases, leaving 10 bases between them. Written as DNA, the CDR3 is TGTGCCAGCAGCTCAAGCGGACTCACAGATACGCAGTATTTT. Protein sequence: CASSSSGLTDTQYF.

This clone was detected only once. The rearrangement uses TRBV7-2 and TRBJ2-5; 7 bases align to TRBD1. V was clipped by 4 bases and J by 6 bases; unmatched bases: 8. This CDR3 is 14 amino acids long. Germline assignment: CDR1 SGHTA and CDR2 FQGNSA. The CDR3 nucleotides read TGTGCCAGCAGCTGGGGACAGTCTGGGCAGACCCAGTACTTC. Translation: CASSWGQSGQTQYF.

In DNA form, the CDR3 reads TGTGCCAGCAGCTTGGGCCGACAGGGAGGATCAGCTTTCTTT. Translating it yields CASSLGRQGGSAFF. V gene TRBV5-6 combines with J gene TRBJ1-1, with TRBD1 matching 7 bases. J lost 10 bases, V lost 0 bases, and 9 bases had no gene match. The germline CDR1 and CDR2 sequences are SGHDT and YYEEEE. This CDR3 spans 14 amino acids.

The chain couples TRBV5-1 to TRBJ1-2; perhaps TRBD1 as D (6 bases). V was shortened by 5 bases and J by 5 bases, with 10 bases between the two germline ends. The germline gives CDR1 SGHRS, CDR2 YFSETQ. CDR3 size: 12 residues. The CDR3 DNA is TGCGCCAGCAGTTCACAGGGATATGGCTACACCTTC. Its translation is CASSSQGYGYTF.

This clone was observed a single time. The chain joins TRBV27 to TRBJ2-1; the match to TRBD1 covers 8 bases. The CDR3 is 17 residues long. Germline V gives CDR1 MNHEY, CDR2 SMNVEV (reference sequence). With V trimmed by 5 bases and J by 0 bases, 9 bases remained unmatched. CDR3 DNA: TGTGCCAGCAGTCTAAGACAGGGGCCGAGCTCCTACAATGAGCAGTTCTTC. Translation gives CASSLRQGPSSYNEQFF.

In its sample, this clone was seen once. Here the CDR3 DNA reads TGTGCCAGTAGTATAGGATGGAGCTCCTACGAGCAGTACTTC. Translated: CASSIGWSSYEQYF. The V gene is TRBV19, the J gene TRBJ2-7; no clear D gene. The V end lost 1 base, the J end lost 0 bases, and 7 bases lay between the germline ends. Germline lookup yields CDR1 LNHDA and CDR2 SQIVND (reference sequence). The CDR3 is made up of 14 amino acids.

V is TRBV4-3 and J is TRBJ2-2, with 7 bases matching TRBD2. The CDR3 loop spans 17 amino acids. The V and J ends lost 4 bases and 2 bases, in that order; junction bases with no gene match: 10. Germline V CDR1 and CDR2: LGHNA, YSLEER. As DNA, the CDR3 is TGCGCCAGCAGCCGGGAGGGAGGGAATTTTAACACCGGGGAGCTGTTTTTT. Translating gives CASSREGGNFNTGELFF.

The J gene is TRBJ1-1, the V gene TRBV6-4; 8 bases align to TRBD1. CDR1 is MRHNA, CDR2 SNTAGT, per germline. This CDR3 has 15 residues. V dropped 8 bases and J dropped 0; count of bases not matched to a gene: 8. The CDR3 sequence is CASQGQGPMNTEAFF. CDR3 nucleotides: TGTGCCAGCCAAGGACAGGGACCCATGAACACTGAAGCTTTCTTT.